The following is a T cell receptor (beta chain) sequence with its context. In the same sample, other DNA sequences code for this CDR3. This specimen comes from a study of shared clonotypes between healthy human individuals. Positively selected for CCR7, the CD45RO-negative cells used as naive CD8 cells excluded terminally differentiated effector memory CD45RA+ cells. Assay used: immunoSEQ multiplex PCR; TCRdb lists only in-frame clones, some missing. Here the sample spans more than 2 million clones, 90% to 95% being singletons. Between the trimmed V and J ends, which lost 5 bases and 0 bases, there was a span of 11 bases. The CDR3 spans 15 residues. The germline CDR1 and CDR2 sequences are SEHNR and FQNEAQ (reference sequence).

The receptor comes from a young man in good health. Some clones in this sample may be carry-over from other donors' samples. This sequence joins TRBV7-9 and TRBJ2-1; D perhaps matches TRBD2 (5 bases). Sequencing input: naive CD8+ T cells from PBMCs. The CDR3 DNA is TGTGCCAGCAGCCCCAGCGGAAGCTCCTACAATGAGCAGTTCTTC. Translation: CASSPSGSSYNEQFF.